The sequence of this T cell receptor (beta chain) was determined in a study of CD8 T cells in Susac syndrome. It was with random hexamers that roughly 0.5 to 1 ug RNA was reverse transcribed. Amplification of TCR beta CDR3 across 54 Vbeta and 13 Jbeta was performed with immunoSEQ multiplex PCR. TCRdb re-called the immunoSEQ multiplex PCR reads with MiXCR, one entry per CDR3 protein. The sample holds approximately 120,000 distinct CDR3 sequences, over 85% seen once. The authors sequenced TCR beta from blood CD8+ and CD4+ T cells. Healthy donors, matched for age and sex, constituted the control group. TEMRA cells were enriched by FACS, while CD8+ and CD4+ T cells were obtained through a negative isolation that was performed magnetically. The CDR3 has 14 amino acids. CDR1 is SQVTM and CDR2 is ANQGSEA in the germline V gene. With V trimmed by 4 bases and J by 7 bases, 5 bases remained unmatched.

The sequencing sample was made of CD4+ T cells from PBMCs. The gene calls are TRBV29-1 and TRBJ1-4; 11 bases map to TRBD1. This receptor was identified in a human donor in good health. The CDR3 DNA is TGCAGCGTTGCCGGGGGACAGGGGGGTGAAAAACTGTTTTTT. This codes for CSVAGGQGGEKLFF.